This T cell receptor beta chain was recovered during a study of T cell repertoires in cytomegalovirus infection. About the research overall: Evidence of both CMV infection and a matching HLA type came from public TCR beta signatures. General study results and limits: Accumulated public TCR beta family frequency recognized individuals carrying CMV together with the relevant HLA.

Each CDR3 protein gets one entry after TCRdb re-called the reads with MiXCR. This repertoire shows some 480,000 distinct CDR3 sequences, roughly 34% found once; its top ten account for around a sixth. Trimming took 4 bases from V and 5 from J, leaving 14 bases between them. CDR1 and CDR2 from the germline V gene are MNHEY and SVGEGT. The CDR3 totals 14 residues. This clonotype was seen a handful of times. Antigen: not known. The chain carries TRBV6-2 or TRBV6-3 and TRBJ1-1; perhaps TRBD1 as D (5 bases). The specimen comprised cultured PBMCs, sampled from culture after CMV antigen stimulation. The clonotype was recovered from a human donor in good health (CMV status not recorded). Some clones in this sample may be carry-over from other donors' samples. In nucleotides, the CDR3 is TGTGCCAGCAGTTCCCCTCCCCAGGGAACTGAAGCTTTCTTT. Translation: CASSSPPQGTEAFF.